The TCR beta chain described here comes from a study of CD8 T cells in ankylosing spondylitis. The study's findings and limits: Disease-linked clones reportedly showed significant enrichment in matched ankylosing spondylitis synovial fluid.

Germline CDR1 reads SEHNR; CDR2 reads FQNEAQ (reference sequence). Trimming took 6 bases from V and 7 from J, leaving 13 bases between them. This CDR3 comprises 12 residues. Generation of TCR beta libraries employed quantitative 5'-RACE incorporating molecular barcodes. MiXCR, applied by TCRdb to the 5' RACE reads, yields one record per CDR3 protein. Of 150,000 to 200,000 distinct CDR3 sequences listed, roughly 20% were seen once; the top ten hold 4.3%. Ten or more counts support this clonotype. What it binds is not known. The V call is TRBV7-9, the J call TRBJ2-7; D is perhaps TRBD1 (6 bases). Specimen: blood, either unsorted or a sorted T cell fraction (not recorded which). The sequence was obtained from a male donor aged 5 to 29 with ankylosing spondylitis or in good health (not recorded which). The CDR3 DNA sequence: TGTGCCAGCAGTACAGGGACCGGGGAGCAGTACGTC. Protein: CASSTGTGEQYV.